Below, 30 T cell receptor beta chains from the same sample are listed, as sequenced in a study of CD8+CD57+ T cells in acquired aplastic anemia. Profiles of TCR beta VDJ and CDR3 were generated from a genomic DNA template. TCRdb reprocessed the reads with MiXCR, giving one entry per CDR3 protein. The sample has 400,000 to 450,000 distinct CDR3 sequences; about two thirds are singletons. Sequences were obtained from sorted CD4+, CD8+, or CD8+CD57+ T cells (not recorded which) from PBMCs. The receptors originated from a human donor in good health, serving as a control.

A word on this clonotype: The junction differs from germline at one of its ends, possibly a read error. The chain links TRBV5-5 to TRBJ2-2; D may match TRBD1 or TRBD2 (6 bases each). The length of the CDR3 is 16 residues. Germline-derived CDR1 and CDR2 are SGHKS and YYEKEE (reference sequence). The CDR3: CASSLAQGGNTEELFF. DNA for the CDR3: TGTGCCAGCAGCTTGGCACAGGGAGGAAACACCGAGGAGCTGTTTTTT. Using reference TRBV5-5 and TRBJ2-2 for the parts outside the CDR3, the full variable domain is DAGVTQSPTHLIKTRGQQVTLRCSPISGHKSVSWYQQVLGQGPQFIFQYYEKEERGRGNFPDRFSARQFPNYSSELNVNALLLGDSALYLCASSLAQGGNTEELFFGEGSRLTVL.

This clonotype was detected only once. At one end, the junction sequence differs from germline, possibly due to a read error. V and J are TRBV7-2 and TRBJ1-1, with a tentative D call TRBD1 (5 bases). The CDR3 consists of 14 residues. Per the germline V gene, CDR1 is SGHTA and CDR2 is FQGNSA. In DNA form, the CDR3 reads TGTGCCAGCAGCTTAGAGGGGCAGGACAATGAAAAACTCTTT. Protein sequence: CASSLEGQDNEKLF.

About this clonotype: Germline and junction disagree at one end, which may indicate a read error. V usage is TRBV9 and J usage is TRBJ2-7, with D possibly being TRBD2 (6 bases). The CDR3 length is 16 residues. The germline V gene has CDR1 SGDLS and CDR2 YYNGEE. The CDR3 protein is CVSSVGGGAGSYEQYF. The CDR3 nucleotides read TGTGTCAGCAGCGTAGGAGGCGGGGCGGGTAGTTACGAGCAGTACTTC.

Concerning this clonotype: One base away lies a much larger clone, so this may be a sequencing read error. The chain has TRBV20-1 and TRBJ2-1, with D maybe TRBD2 (5 bases). Germline V gene data show CDR1 as DFQATT and CDR2 as SNEGSKA (reference sequence). This CDR3 contains 14 residues. Trimming left V 7 bases short and J 6 bases short, with 19 bases between. For the CDR3, the DNA is TGCAGTGTTAGCGAGGGATTCGGCACCAATGAGCAGTTCTTC. This codes for CSVSEGFGTNEQFF.

The rearrangement uses TRBV20-1 and TRBJ1-2; D unclear. This CDR3 has 11 amino acids. Looked up from germline, CDR1 is DFQATT and CDR2 is SNEGSKA (reference sequence). V dropped 6 bases and J dropped 8 bases, with 13 bases sitting between them. The CDR3 DNA reads as TGCAGTGCCCTGCGGGGAGAAGGCTACACCTTC. This translates into CSALRGEGYTF.

CDR3 sequence (DNA): TGTGCCAGTAATCTCGGGACTAGCGGCGGGCCAGATACGCAGTATTTT. Translated, it gives CASNLGTSGGPDTQYF. The rearrangement joins TRBV12-3 or TRBV12-4 to TRBJ2-3; 11 bases fit TRBD2. Trimming removed 9 bases from V and 4 bases from J; junction bases left unmatched: 12. This CDR3 is built from 16 residues.

On this clonotype itself: It may be a read error: a sequence one base away is much more abundant. The chain combines TRBV19 with TRBJ2-2; 8 positions match TRBD1. Germline CDR1 LNHDA, CDR2 SQIVND (reference sequence). The CDR3 is 14 residues long. The CDR3 loop reads CASSLQGDTGELLF. DNA for the CDR3: TGTGCCAGTAGTCTACAGGGGGACACCGGGGAGCTGCTTTTT.

The J gene is TRBJ2-1, the V gene TRBV20-1; D not resolved. V gave up 7 bases and J gave up 10 bases, with 20 bases separating them. Germline V lookup: CDR1 DFQATT, CDR2 SNEGSKA (reference sequence). CDR3 length: 13 residues. CDR3 amino acids: CSVLDGVSSEQFF. DNA of the CDR3: TGCAGTGTTCTAGATGGGGTCTCTTCCGAGCAGTTCTTC.

Remarks on this clonotype: One end of the junction varies from germline; a read error may be responsible. The gene calls are TRBV7-4 and TRBJ1-5; tentatively, D is TRBD1 (5 bases). The germline CDR1 and CDR2 sequences are SGHVT and SQSDAQ. This CDR3 has 15 residues. CDR3: CASSSTEFAGNTTYF. DNA of the CDR3: TGTGCCAGCAGCTCGACAGAGTTCGCTGGAAACACCACATATTTT.

The rearrangement links TRBV24-1 to TRBJ1-4; 9 bases line up with TRBD1. The V gene end was trimmed by 2 bases and the J gene end by 8 bases; junction bases not matched to a gene: 5. The CDR3 loop spans 15 amino acids. Looked up from germline, CDR1 is KGHDR and CDR2 is SFDVKD. The CDR3 DNA reads as TGTGCCACCAGTGATTCGGGACAGGGTGTAGAAAAACTGTTTTTT. Translating gives CATSDSGQGVEKLFF.

DNA of the CDR3: TGTGCCAGTAGTACTTTGGCGTCACACTATGGCTACACCTTC. This translates into CASSTLASHYGYTF. The J gene is TRBJ1-2, the V gene TRBV19, with D unclear. The CDR3 is 14 amino acids. Germline lookup yields CDR1 LNHDA and CDR2 SQIVND (reference sequence). With 4 bases removed from V and 3 bases from J, the gap between germline ends came to 12 bases.

The rearrangement links TRBV11-2 to TRBJ2-3; perhaps TRBD2 as D (6 bases). The CDR3 has 15 residues. V lost 3 bases to trimming and J lost 2 bases, with 12 bases between them. Germline assignment: CDR1 SGHAT and CDR2 FQNNGV. In DNA form, the CDR3 reads TGTGCCAGCAGCTTGGATAGCGGCCACACAGATACGCAGTATTTT. Amino acids: CASSLDSGHTDTQYF.

This clonotype came up a few times. The chain joins TRBV7-2 to TRBJ2-7; tentative D call: TRBD2 (5 bases). V lost 6 bases and J lost 2, with 11 bases in between. CDR3 size: 13 residues. The germline gives CDR1 SGHTA, CDR2 FQGNSA. CDR3 sequence (DNA): TGTGCCAGCAGATCGGGGTCTCCCTACGAGCAGTACTTC. Protein product: CASRSGSPYEQYF.

This clonotype was recorded at least ten times. The V gene is TRBV12-3 or TRBV12-4, the J gene TRBJ1-3; no clear D gene. The CDR3 is made up of 14 amino acids. Trimming left V 1 base short and J 3 bases short, with 7 bases between. This CDR3 is CASSLEGIGNTIYF. CDR3 DNA sequence: TGTGCCAGCAGTTTAGAAGGGATTGGAAACACCATATATTTT.

The chain has TRBV5-1 and TRBJ1-6; D gene uncertain. The V end was cut by 4 bases, the J end by 10 bases, with 21 bases between. The CDR3 length is 16 residues. CDR1 is SGHRS and CDR2 is YFSETQ in the germline V gene. The CDR3 spells CASSPTHGPGGSPLHF. The CDR3 DNA reads as TGCGCCAGCAGCCCCACCCATGGTCCTGGTGGGTCACCCCTCCACTTT. Drawing the rest from reference TRBV5-1 and TRBJ1-6, the complete variable domain is KAGVTQTPRYLIKTRGQQVTLSCSPISGHRSVSWYQQTPGQGLQFLFEYFSETQRNKGNFPGRFSGRQFSNSRSEMNVSTLELGDSALYLCASSPTHGPGGSPLHFGNGTRLTVT.

Concerning this clonotype itself: The junction shows a germline mismatch at one end, possibly a read error. This rearrangement joins TRBV7-2 to TRBJ2-3; D may correspond to TRBD1 or TRBD2 (5 bases each). Germline assignment: CDR1 SGHTA and CDR2 FQGNSA. The CDR3 loop spans 14 amino acids. Here the CDR3 reads CASSRGQGSGNTIF. The CDR3 DNA sequence: TGTGCCAGCAGCCGAGGGCAGGGTTCTGGAAACACCATATTT.

Notes on this clonotype: A read error may produce the germline difference seen at one junction end. The V gene is TRBV9, the J gene TRBJ1-1; no clear D gene. The germline CDR1 and CDR2 sequences are SGDLS and YYNGEE. The CDR3 runs 12 residues. The CDR3 region is CASSRLRTDTQF. The CDR3 bases are TGTGCCAGCAGTCGATTGAGAACAGATACGCAGTTT.

As to this clonotype: A read error is likely, as this CDR3 ends without the conserved phenylalanine or tryptophan. V is TRBV2 and J is TRBJ1-2; D gene unclear. The CDR3 totals 14 residues. The V and J ends lost 6 bases and 10 bases respectively, with 21 bases between them. Germline CDR1 reads SNHLY; CDR2 reads FYNNEI. The CDR3 DNA reads TGTGCCAGCAGCGTAGCAGCGAACTCTGAAGCCTACACCTTA. It encodes CASSVAANSEAYTL.

Points on this clonotype: No conserved phenylalanine or tryptophan is present at the end of the CDR3, so a read error is the likely explanation. The rearrangement uses TRBV7-2 and TRBJ1-2; no reliable D call. This CDR3 spans 12 amino acids. Trimming took 6 bases from V and 10 from J, leaving 15 bases between them. Germline loops: CDR1 SGHTA, CDR2 FQGNSA. The CDR3 bases are TGTGCCAGCAGTTTAAGGGTCGCGTACTACACCTAC. It encodes CASSLRVAYYTY.

The chain recombines TRBV7-9 with TRBJ1-2, with no clear D. The V end lost 5 bases, the J end lost 6 bases, and 13 bases lay between the germline ends. CDR1 SEHNR and CDR2 FQNEAQ come from the germline V gene (reference sequence). CDR3 length equals 13 residues. The CDR3 spells CASSQGSPDGYTF. The CDR3 nucleotides are TGTGCCAGCAGCCAAGGGTCCCCCGATGGCTACACCTTC.

With respect to this clonotype: The junction departs from the called germline gene at one end, perhaps through a read error. The rearrangement links TRBV2 to TRBJ1-6, with a weak D call TRBD1 (5 bases). The CDR3 loop spans 14 amino acids. CDR1 is SNHLY and CDR2 is FYNNEI in the germline V gene. The CDR3 coding sequence is TGTGCCAGCAGGCCATGGGACGGTAATTCCCACCTCCCCTTT. Protein product: CASRPWDGNSHLPF.

The rearrangement joins TRBV6-6 to TRBJ2-7; 12 bases are shared with TRBD2. The V gene's germline CDR1 is MNHNY and CDR2 SVGAGI (reference sequence). V was clipped by 2 bases and J by 2 bases; unmatched bases: 10. The CDR3 runs to 18 residues. CDR3 nucleotides: TGTGCCAGCAGTTACGGTGCTAGCGGGGGGGCCGTGACCTACGAGCAGTACTTC. It specifies CASSYGASGGAVTYEQYF.

This clonotype was detected once. The chain is built from TRBV7-2 and TRBJ1-5; the match to TRBD1 covers 8 bases. This CDR3 is built from 15 residues. Germline V gives CDR1 SGHTA, CDR2 FQGNSA. V was pared by 6 bases and J by 10 bases, with 14 bases of the junction left unmatched. The CDR3 sequence is CASSKTGAKGYPQHF. CDR3 DNA sequence: TGTGCCAGCAGTAAGACAGGGGCTAAAGGCTACCCCCAGCATTTT.

This clonotype showed up many times. The chain has TRBV3-1 and TRBJ2-7; no clear D. This CDR3 is built from 15 residues. V shed 4 bases and J shed 0 bases, with 13 bases lying between them. Looked up from germline, CDR1 is LGHDT and CDR2 is YNNKEL (reference sequence). For the CDR3, the DNA is TGTGCCAGCAGCCGTACCCCAACTGCCTCCTACGAGCAGTACTTC. Protein product: CASSRTPTASYEQYF.

Comments on this clonotype: Its ends do not fully match the called genes, so a read error is possible. This rearrangement joins TRBV5-1 to TRBJ1-2; D not certain. This CDR3 has 13 residues. Per the germline V gene, CDR1 is SGHRS and CDR2 is YFSETQ. DNA of the CDR3: TGCGCCAGCAGCGCGTACCCTGGTTATGGCAACACCTTC. Translated, it gives CASSAYPGYGNTF. The full variable domain, rest sourced from reference TRBV5-1 and TRBJ1-2, is KAGVTQTPRYLIKTRGQQVTLSCSPISGHRSVSWYQQTPGQGLQFLFEYFSETQRNKGNFPGRFSGRQFSNSRSEMNVSTLELGDSALYLCASSAYPGYGNTFGSGTRLTVV.

As for this clonotype: One end of the junction fails to match germline, which may point to a read error. V and J are TRBV7-8 and TRBJ2-7; 7 bases align to TRBD1. Looked up from germline, CDR1 is SGHVS and CDR2 is FQNEAQ. The CDR3 covers 14 residues. This CDR3 reads CASSMGTDPYQQYF. The CDR3 DNA follows: TGTGCCAGCAGCATGGGGACAGACCCCTACCAGCAGTACTTC.

V usage is TRBV20-1 and J usage is TRBJ2-2; D unclear. Germline V CDR1 and CDR2: DFQATT, SNEGSKA (reference sequence). The CDR3 is 13 amino acids. The V and J ends lost 0 bases and 11 bases respectively, with 13 bases between them. DNA of the CDR3: TGCAGTGCTAGAGATCCTAAGGGCTACGAGCTGTTTTTT. Residues: CSARDPKGYELFF.

On this clonotype itself: One end of the junction does not line up with germline, which may come from a read error. The chain joins TRBV7-3 to TRBJ2-3; 15 positions agree with TRBD2. This CDR3 is built from 14 residues. Germline values: CDR1 SGHTA, CDR2 FQGTGA. CDR3 amino acids: CASSPGLAGGMYYF. As DNA, the CDR3 is TGTGCCAGCAGCCCTGGACTAGCGGGGGGGATGTACTACTTT.

This clonotype was seen repeatedly, ten times or more. This chain joins TRBV6-5 and TRBJ1-1; TRBD1 matches 7 bases. The CDR3 loop spans 15 amino acids. Trimming at V came to 5 bases and at J to 5 bases, leaving 11 bases not matched to a gene. CDR1 and CDR2 from the germline V gene are MNHEY and SVGAGI. The CDR3 sequence: CASSAYRGALTEAFF. The CDR3 DNA follows: TGTGCCAGCAGTGCGTACAGGGGTGCGCTGACTGAAGCTTTCTTT.

This clonotype was recorded a few times. The rearrangement joins TRBV7-2 to TRBJ1-3; a weak D match, TRBD1 (6 bases). The V and J ends lost 3 bases and 4 bases respectively, with 10 bases between them. The V gene's germline CDR1 is SGHTA and CDR2 FQGNSA. The CDR3 totals 14 residues. The CDR3 DNA follows: TGTGCCAGCAGCTTCAGGGGATACGGAAACACCATATATTTT. Translated: CASSFRGYGNTIYF.